The entry below gives a single T cell receptor (beta chain) sequence along with its context. Its specificity is not known. The source of the sample is a study of cytomegalovirus exposure and HLA in healthy donors. The CDR3 length is 14 residues. The germline V gene has CDR1 SGHRS and CDR2 YFSETQ. V shed 5 bases and J shed 2 bases, with 14 bases lying between them. Primers included in the PCR were 60 Vbeta and 13 Jbeta primers. The table came from immunoSEQ multiplex PCR; TCRdb's copy has only in-frame clones and leaves some out. The data hold 150,000 to 200,000 clones, with 80% to 90% observed a single time. Regarding the study as a whole: Beyond CMV serostatus, there was no information to go on about immune exposure.

The sequenced material came from PBMCs. The chain employs TRBV5-1 and TRBJ2-7; D is ambiguous. This receptor was obtained from a girl aged 5-17 years in good health and CMV-seropositive. The CDR3 protein is CASSSRKTAYEQYF. CDR3 in DNA: TGCGCCAGCAGTAGCCGTAAAACCGCCTACGAGCAGTACTTC.